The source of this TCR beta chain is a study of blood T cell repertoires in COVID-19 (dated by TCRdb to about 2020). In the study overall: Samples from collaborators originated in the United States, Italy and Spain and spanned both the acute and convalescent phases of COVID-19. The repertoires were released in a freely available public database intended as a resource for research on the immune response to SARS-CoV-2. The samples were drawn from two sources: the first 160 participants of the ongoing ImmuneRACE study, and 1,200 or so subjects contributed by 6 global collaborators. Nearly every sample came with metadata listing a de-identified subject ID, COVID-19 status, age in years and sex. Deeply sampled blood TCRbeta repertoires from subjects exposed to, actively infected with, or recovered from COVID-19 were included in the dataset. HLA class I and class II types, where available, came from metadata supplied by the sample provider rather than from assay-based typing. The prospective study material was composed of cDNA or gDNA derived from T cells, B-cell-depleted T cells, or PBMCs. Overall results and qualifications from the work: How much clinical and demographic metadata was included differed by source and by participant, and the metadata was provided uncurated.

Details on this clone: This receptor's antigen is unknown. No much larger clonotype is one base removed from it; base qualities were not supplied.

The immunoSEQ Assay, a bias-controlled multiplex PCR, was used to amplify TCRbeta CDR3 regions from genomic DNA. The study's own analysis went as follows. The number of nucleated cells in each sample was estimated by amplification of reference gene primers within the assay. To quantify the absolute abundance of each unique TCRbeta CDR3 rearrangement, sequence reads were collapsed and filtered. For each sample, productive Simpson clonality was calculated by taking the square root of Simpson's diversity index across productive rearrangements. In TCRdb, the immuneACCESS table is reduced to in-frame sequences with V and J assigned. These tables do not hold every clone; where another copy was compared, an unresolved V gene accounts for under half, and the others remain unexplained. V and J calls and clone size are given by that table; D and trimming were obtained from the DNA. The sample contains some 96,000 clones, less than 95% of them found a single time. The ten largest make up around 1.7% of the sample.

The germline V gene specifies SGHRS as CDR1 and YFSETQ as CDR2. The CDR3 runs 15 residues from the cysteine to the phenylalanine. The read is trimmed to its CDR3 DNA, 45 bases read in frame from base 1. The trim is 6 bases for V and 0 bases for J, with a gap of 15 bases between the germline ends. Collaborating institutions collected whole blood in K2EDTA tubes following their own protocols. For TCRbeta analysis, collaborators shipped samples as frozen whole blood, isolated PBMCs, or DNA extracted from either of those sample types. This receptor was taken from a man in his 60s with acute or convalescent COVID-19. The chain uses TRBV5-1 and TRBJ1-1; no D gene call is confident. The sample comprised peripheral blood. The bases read TGCGCCAGCACCCCCCCGGGTGGTTTGAACACTGAAGCTTTCTTT. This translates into CASTPPGGLNTEAFF.